These 26 T cell receptor beta chains share one sample of origin, sequenced in a study of intratumoral heterogeneity in liver cancer. Profiling relied on immunoSEQ multiplex PCR, and the TCRdb table lists in-frame clones only, not all of them. The data hold some 5,000 clones, with 68% observed a single time. The specimen was tumor-adjacent normal tissue, collected before any cancer treatment. The receptors were gathered from a man aged 65 to 85 with hepatocellular carcinoma.

This sequence joins TRBV9 and TRBJ2-3; 13 bases match TRBD2. CDR3 length equals 19 residues. CDR1 is SGDLS, CDR2 YYNGEE, per germline. Trimming cost V 3 bases and J 2 bases; bases outside gene matches: 12. The CDR3 region is CASSARLAGGGPVTDTQYF. Written as DNA, the CDR3 is TGTGCCAGCAGCGCCCGACTAGCGGGGGGTGGACCGGTCACAGATACGCAGTATTTT.

V and J are TRBV28 and TRBJ2-3, with D perhaps assigned TRBD1 or TRBD2 (5 bases each). The V gene's germline CDR1 is MDHEN and CDR2 SYDVKM. The CDR3 length is 14 residues. Trimming shortened V by 3 bases and J by 0 bases, and 7 bases separated the two germline ends. As DNA, the CDR3 is TGTGCCAGCAGTTTTGGGGGTAGCACAGATACGCAGTATTTT. It translates to CASSFGGSTDTQYF.

Turning to this clone: The sample contains more than one DNA sequence encoding this CDR3. The chain employs TRBV6-1 and TRBJ1-2, with 7 bases matching TRBD1. The CDR3 length is 14 residues. V was pared by 1 base and J by 2 bases, with 1 base of the junction left unmatched. The germline V gene has CDR1 MNHNS and CDR2 SASEGT. The CDR3 region has the DNA TGTGCCAGCAGTGAAGGGACAGGCAACTATGGCTACACCTTC. Translation gives CASSEGTGNYGYTF.

This chain connects TRBV28 to TRBJ1-1; D unresolved. Germline V lookup: CDR1 MDHEN, CDR2 SYDVKM. This CDR3 comprises 15 residues. The V end lost 6 bases, the J end lost 1 base, and 15 bases lay between the germline ends. CDR3 sequence reads: CASSTPGGPNTEAFF. The CDR3 nucleotides read TGTGCCAGCAGCACACCCGGAGGACCGAACACTGAAGCTTTCTTT.

The chain links TRBV27 to TRBJ2-3; D unresolved. Germline CDR1 MNHEY, CDR2 SMNVEV (reference sequence). This CDR3 has 14 residues. V lost 6 bases, J lost 0 bases, and 10 bases lay in between. The CDR3 reads CASRSSSSTDTQYF. CDR3 in DNA: TGTGCCAGCAGGAGCTCTTCTAGCACAGATACGCAGTATTTT.

The genes are TRBV4-3 and TRBJ1-4; D is perhaps TRBD1 (5 bases). The germline V and J ends were trimmed by 0 bases and 8 bases, with 10 bases remaining between them. The CDR3 has 14 residues. Germline assignment: CDR1 LGHNA and CDR2 YSLEER. CDR3 loop: CASSQEGAGEKLFF. CDR3 DNA sequence: TGCGCCAGCAGCCAAGAGGGTGCAGGGGAAAAACTGTTTTTT.

This chain uses TRBV18 with TRBJ1-6, with 8 bases fitting TRBD1. The V segment lost 4 bases and the J segment 2 bases; nucleotides outside the gene matches: 7. The CDR3 extends over 17 amino acids. Germline assignment: CDR1 KGHSH and CDR2 LQKENI. CDR3: CASSRDRGPAYNSPLHF. Written as DNA, the CDR3 is TGTGCCAGCTCACGCGACAGGGGCCCGGCCTATAATTCACCCCTCCACTTT.

The CDR3 is CASAIKAANTEAFF. CDR3 nucleotide sequence: TGTGCCAGCGCAATCAAGGCAGCTAACACTGAAGCTTTCTTT. The chain recombines TRBV2 with TRBJ1-1; D is ambiguous. Deletions cut 8 bases from V and 2 bases from J, with 15 bases between. This CDR3 contains 14 residues. Germline V gene lookup returns CDR1 SNHLY and CDR2 FYNNEI.

This chain links TRBV27 with TRBJ1-5; D is unresolved. The germline CDR1 and CDR2 sequences are MNHEY and SMNVEV (reference sequence). Trimming pared 3 bases from V and 5 bases from J, leaving 8 bases between. The CDR3 has 13 residues. The CDR3 sequence is CASSFGMDQPQHF. CDR3 bases: TGTGCCAGCAGTTTCGGTATGGATCAGCCCCAGCATTTT.

This rearrangement joins TRBV2 to TRBJ2-4, with D perhaps TRBD1 (6 bases). Trimming cost V 6 bases and J 0 bases, with 9 bases left between them. The germline gives CDR1 SNHLY, CDR2 FYNNEI. The length of the CDR3 is 14 residues. The CDR3 DNA reads as TGTGCCAGCAGACAGGGAGTAGCCAAAAACATTCAGTACTTC. It codes for CASRQGVAKNIQYF. Combining the CDR3 with reference TRBV2 and TRBJ2-4 gives the whole variable domain EPEVTQTPSHQVTQMGQEVILRCVPISNHLYFYWYRQILGQKVEFLVSFYNNEISEKSEIFDDQFSVERPDGSNFTLKIRSTKLEDSAMYFCASRQGVAKNIQYFGAGTRLSVL.

The gene calls are TRBV5-6 and TRBJ1-4; unclear D gene. The length of the CDR3 is 14 residues. V was clipped by 3 bases and J by 0 bases, with 6 bases between them. Germline V gives CDR1 SGHDT, CDR2 YYEEEE. DNA for the CDR3: TGTGCCAGCAGCTCGGTGGCAACTAATGAAAAACTGTTTTTT. Residues: CASSSVATNEKLFF.

In its sample, this clone ranks as large (0.1 to 1%). The chain uses TRBV7-9 and TRBJ2-3; unclear D gene. Per the germline V gene, CDR1 is SEHNR and CDR2 is FQNEAQ (reference sequence). Trimming cost V 5 bases and J 1 base, with 4 bases left between them. CDR3 length: 12 residues. CDR3 residues: CASSRGTDTQYF. As DNA, the CDR3 is TGTGCCAGCAGCCGGGGCACAGATACGCAGTATTTT.

This clone has more than one count but fewer than ten. The chain uses TRBV9 and TRBJ1-1, with D possibly TRBD1 on 6 matching bases. The CDR3 runs to 14 residues. Trimming removed 4 bases from V and 4 bases from J, with 14 bases in between. CDR1 and CDR2 from the germline V gene are SGDLS and YYNGEE. CDR3 nucleotide sequence: TGTGCCAGCAGCCTGGGGGCGGCGGGCACTGAAGCTTTCTTT. Its translation: CASSLGAAGTEAFF.

This clone was seen a few times. The chain combines TRBV7-2 with TRBJ1-1, with TRBD1 identical over 8 bases. Trimming at V came to 3 bases and at J to 1 base, leaving 4 bases not matched to a gene. Looked up from germline, CDR1 is SGHTA and CDR2 is FQGNSA. This CDR3 region has 15 residues. CDR3 in DNA: TGTGCCAGCAGCTTGGAAGGGACAGGGAACACTGAAGCTTTCTTT. It specifies CASSLEGTGNTEAFF.

V is TRBV5-6 and J is TRBJ2-1, with 14 bases lining up with TRBD2. Trimming removed 1 base from V and 0 bases from J; junction bases left unmatched: 3. Germline assignment: CDR1 SGHDT and CDR2 YYEEEE. The CDR3 runs 18 residues. The CDR3 DNA reads TGTGCCAGCAGCTTGTGGACTAGCGGGGGGCCCTCCTACAATGAGCAGTTCTTC. Translation: CASSLWTSGGPSYNEQFF.

J is TRBJ2-2 and V is TRBV5-1; weak D call: TRBD1 (6 bases). Trimming removed 4 bases at V and 15 bases at J, with 22 bases between. CDR1 and CDR2 from the germline V gene are SGHRS and YFSETQ. CDR3 length: 14 amino acids. CDR3 sequence: CASSVRDIPLRMFF. CDR3 DNA sequence: TGCGCCAGCAGCGTCCGGGACATCCCTTTAAGAATGTTTTTT.

The chain's CDR3 is CATSDFTRQRGVNYNEQFF. Written as DNA, the CDR3 is TGTGCCACCAGTGATTTTACCCGCCAGCGGGGGGTGAACTACAATGAGCAGTTCTTC. The chain employs TRBV24-1 and TRBJ2-1, with 9 bases lining up with TRBD2. This CDR3 comprises 19 residues. Unmatched junction bases numbered 12, after V lost 1 base and J lost 3 bases. Germline V lookup: CDR1 KGHDR, CDR2 SFDVKD.

This clone was detected only a few times. The chain carries TRBV28 and TRBJ2-3; 9 bases are shared with TRBD2. Germline V gene lookup returns CDR1 MDHEN and CDR2 SYDVKM. V was clipped by 4 bases and J by 3 bases; unmatched bases: 5. The CDR3 contains 15 residues. DNA for the CDR3: TGTGCCAGCAGTTCCTCAGCGGGGGGAACAGATACGCAGTATTTT. Translation gives CASSSSAGGTDTQYF.

The chain joins TRBV5-1 to TRBJ2-3; D possibly corresponds to TRBD2 (5 bases). The V gene lost 4 bases and the J gene lost 6 bases, with 30 bases spanning the gap. Germline V CDR1 and CDR2: SGHRS, YFSETQ. CDR3 length: 19 residues. This CDR3 reads CASSETRTLTRVLHDTQYF. The CDR3 DNA reads as TGCGCCAGCAGCGAAACTAGAACACTAACGAGGGTGCTCCACGATACGCAGTATTTT.

The chain has TRBV6-5 and TRBJ1-6; tentative D call: TRBD1 (6 bases). Germline CDR1 and CDR2: MNHEY and SVGAGI. This CDR3 contains 16 residues. The V gene lost 1 base and the J gene lost 6 bases, with 13 bases spanning the gap. CDR3 nucleotide sequence: TGTGCCAGCAGTTACTATAAGACAGGAGCTAATTCACCCCTCCACTTT. Its protein product is CASSYYKTGANSPLHF.

The chain uses TRBV12-3 or TRBV12-4 and TRBJ2-1; possibly TRBD2 for D (5 bases). The CDR3 consists of 12 residues. The V end was cut by 5 bases, the J end by 7 bases, with 9 bases between. This CDR3 is CASSKTNNEQFF. CDR3 DNA: TGTGCCAGCAGTAAGACTAATAATGAGCAGTTCTTC.

In DNA, the CDR3 is TGTGCCAGCAGCAAGCGGGGGGGCTCCTCCTACAATGAGCAGTTCTTC. It encodes CASSKRGGSSYNEQFF. The rearrangement joins TRBV13 to TRBJ2-1; 10 positions agree with TRBD2. The CDR3 loop spans 16 amino acids. CDR1 PRHDT and CDR2 FYEKMQ come from the germline V gene (reference sequence). With V trimmed by 5 bases and J by 0 bases, 4 bases remained unmatched.

This clone was picked up one time. The V gene is TRBV30, the J gene TRBJ1-1; D gene unclear. Between the trimmed V and J ends, which lost 1 base and 3 bases, there was a span of 6 bases. The V gene's germline CDR1 is GTSNPN and CDR2 SVGIG (reference sequence). The CDR3 covers 12 residues. The CDR3, as DNA: TGTGCCTGGAGTGGACTTGACACTGAAGCTTTCTTT. Protein: CAWSGLDTEAFF.

The rearrangement joins TRBV4-2 to TRBJ2-7; 9 positions match TRBD1. CDR1 and CDR2 (germline): LGHNA, YNFKEQ. V lost 4 bases to trimming and J lost 3 bases; unmatched junction nucleotides: 7. The CDR3 runs to 15 residues. DNA of the CDR3: TGTGCCAGCAGCCCGCGGACAGGGGAGGACTACGAGCAGTACTTC. It translates to CASSPRTGEDYEQYF.

The chain couples TRBV4-2 to TRBJ2-2; D is perhaps TRBD1 (5 bases). V lost 3 bases and J lost 0, with 8 bases in between. CDR3 length: 15 residues. The germline gives CDR1 LGHNA, CDR2 YNFKEQ. Here the CDR3 DNA reads TGTGCCAGCAGCCACGGACAAGCGAACACCGGGGAGCTGTTTTTT. This translates into CASSHGQANTGELFF.

The genes are TRBV18 and TRBJ1-4; D gene uncertain. Germline CDR1 KGHSH, CDR2 LQKENI. This CDR3 spans 14 amino acids. Trimming shortened V by 1 base and J by 5 bases, and 8 bases separated the two germline ends. CDR3 sequence: CASSPLPQNEKLFF. DNA for the CDR3: TGTGCCAGCTCACCACTCCCCCAGAATGAAAAACTGTTTTTT. Combining the CDR3 with reference TRBV18 and TRBJ1-4 gives the whole variable domain NAGVMQNPRHLVRRRGQEARLRCSPMKGHSHVYWYRQLPEEGLKFMVYLQKENIIDESGMPKERFSAEFPKEGPSILRIQQVVRGDSAAYFCASSPLPQNEKLFFGSGTQLSVL.